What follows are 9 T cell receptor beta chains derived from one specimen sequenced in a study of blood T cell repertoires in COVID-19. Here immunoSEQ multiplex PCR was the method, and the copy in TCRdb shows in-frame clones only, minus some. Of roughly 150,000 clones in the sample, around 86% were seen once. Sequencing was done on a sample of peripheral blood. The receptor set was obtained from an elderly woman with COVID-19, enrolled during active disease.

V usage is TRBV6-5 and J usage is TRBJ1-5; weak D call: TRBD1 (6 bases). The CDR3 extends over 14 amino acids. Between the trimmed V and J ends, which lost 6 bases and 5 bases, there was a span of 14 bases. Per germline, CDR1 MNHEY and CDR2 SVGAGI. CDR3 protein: CASRDRTAYQPQHF. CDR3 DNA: TGTGCCAGCAGAGACAGGACAGCCTATCAGCCCCAGCATTTT.

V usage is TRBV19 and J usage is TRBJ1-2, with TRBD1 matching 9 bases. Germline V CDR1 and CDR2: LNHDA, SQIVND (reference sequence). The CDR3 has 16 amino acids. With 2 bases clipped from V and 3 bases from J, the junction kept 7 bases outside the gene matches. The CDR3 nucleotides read TGTGCCAGTAGTATACTATACAGGGGGCGCGACTATGGCTACACCTTC. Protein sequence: CASSILYRGRDYGYTF.

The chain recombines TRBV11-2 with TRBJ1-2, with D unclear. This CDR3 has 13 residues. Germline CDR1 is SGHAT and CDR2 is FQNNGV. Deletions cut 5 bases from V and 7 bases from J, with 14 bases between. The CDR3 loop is CASSQTRAGGYTF. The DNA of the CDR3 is TGTGCCAGCAGCCAGACCCGGGCGGGTGGCTACACCTTC.

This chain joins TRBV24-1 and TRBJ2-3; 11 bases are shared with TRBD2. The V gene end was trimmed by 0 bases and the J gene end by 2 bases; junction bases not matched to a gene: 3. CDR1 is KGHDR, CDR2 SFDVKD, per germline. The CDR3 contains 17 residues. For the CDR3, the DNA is TGTGCCACCAGTGATTTGGGACTAGCGGGCACCACAGATACGCAGTATTTT. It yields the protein CATSDLGLAGTTDTQYF.

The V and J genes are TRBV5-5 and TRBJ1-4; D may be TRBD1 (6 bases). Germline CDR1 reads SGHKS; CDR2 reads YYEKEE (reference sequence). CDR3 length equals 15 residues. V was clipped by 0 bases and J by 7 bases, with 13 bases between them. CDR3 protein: CASSLEHQGSEKLFF. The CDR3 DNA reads TGTGCCAGCAGCTTGGAACACCAGGGGAGTGAAAAACTGTTTTTT.

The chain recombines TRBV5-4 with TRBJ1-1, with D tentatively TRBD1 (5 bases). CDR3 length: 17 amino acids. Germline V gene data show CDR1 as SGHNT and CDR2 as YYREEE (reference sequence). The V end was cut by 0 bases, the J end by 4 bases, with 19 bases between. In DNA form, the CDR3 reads TGTGCCAGCAGCTTGGCCCCAGGGATGGGGCTCTTCACTGAAGCTTTCTTT. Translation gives CASSLAPGMGLFTEAFF.

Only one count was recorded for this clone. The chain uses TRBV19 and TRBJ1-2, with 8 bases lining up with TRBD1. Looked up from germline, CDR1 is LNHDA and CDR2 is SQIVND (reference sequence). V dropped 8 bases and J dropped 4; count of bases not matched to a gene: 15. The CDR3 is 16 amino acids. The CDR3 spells CASRGGAGGVSYGYTF. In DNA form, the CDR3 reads TGTGCCAGTCGAGGTGGGGCAGGGGGCGTAAGCTATGGCTACACCTTC.

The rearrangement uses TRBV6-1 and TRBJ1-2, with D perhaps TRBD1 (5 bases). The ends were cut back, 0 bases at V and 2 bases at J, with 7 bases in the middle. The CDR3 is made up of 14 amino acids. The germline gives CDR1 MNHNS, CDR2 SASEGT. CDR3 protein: CASSEAAGNYGYTF. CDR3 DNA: TGTGCCAGCAGTGAAGCAGCAGGGAACTATGGCTACACCTTC.

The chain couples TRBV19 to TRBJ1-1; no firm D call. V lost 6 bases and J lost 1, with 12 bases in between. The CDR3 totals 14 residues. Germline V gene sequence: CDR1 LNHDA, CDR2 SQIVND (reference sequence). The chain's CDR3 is CASSPRRGNTEAFF. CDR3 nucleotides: TGTGCCAGTAGCCCCCGGCGAGGGAACACTGAAGCTTTCTTT.